This is a list of T cell receptor beta chains from one sample in a study of cytotoxic CD8 clonotypes in ibrutinib-treated CLL. Sequencing used immunoSEQ multiplex PCR; TCRdb keeps in-frame clones, though not all of them. Among 30,000 to 35,000 clones listed, roughly three quarters were seen once. The source material was PBMCs, sampled before ibrutinib treatment. Receptors were obtained from a human donor with chronic lymphocytic leukemia. CDR3s include the opening cysteine and the closing phenylalanine or tryptophan.

J: TRBJ2-1; V: TRBV28; CDR3: CASSTVVEQFF
J: TRBJ1-3; V: TRBV5-1; CDR3: CASSLRWGTGNTIYF
J: TRBJ2-7; V: TRBV7-2; CDR3: CASSLGSGMIYEQYF
J: TRBJ1-1; V: TRBV5-1; CDR3: CASSRGQENTEAFF
J: TRBJ1-5; V: TRBV6-1; CDR3: CASKDRGNSNQPQHF
J: TRBJ2-7; V: TRBV13; CDR3: CASSTNPRDSYEQYF
J: TRBJ1-2; V: TRBV9; CDR3: CASSVAYGDYGYTF
J: TRBJ2-5; V: TRBV18; CDR3: CASSLRETQYF
J: TRBJ2-7; V: TRBV7-2; CDR3: CASSLLTSRSYEQYF
J: TRBJ2-7; V: TRBV4-3; CDR3: CASSQDPKSYEQYF
J: TRBJ1-4; V: TRBV5-1; CDR3: CASSWDASEKLFF
J: TRBJ2-5; V: TRBV19; CDR3: CASSWGKGRETQYF
J: TRBJ2-7; V: TRBV28; CDR3: CASSPPTSGIYEQYF
J: TRBJ2-1; V: TRBV11-2; CDR3: CASSNQMGGNEQFF
J: TRBJ1-3; V: TRBV4-3; CDR3: CASSQDTGLGNTIYF
J: TRBJ1-1; V: TRBV19; CDR3: CASSIRQGPEAFF
J: TRBJ2-1; V: TRBV19; CDR3: CASSASGGVYNEQFF